This TCR beta chain was sequenced during a study of T cells in localized non-small cell lung cancer. Some clones are missing from TCRdb's copy, which holds only in-frame ones; the method was immunoSEQ multiplex PCR. Of fewer than 8,000 clones listed, 50% are singletons. The CDR3 has 14 amino acids. The V and J ends lost 6 bases and 2 bases, in that order; junction bases with no gene match: 6. The germline CDR1 and CDR2 sequences are SGHRS and YFSETQ. General study results and limits: Of the tissues analyzed, uninvolved adjacent lung showed maximal T cell clonality, greater than tumor. Prolonged overall survival went with higher T cell density in the blood. Heterogeneity within the tumor remains possible, as just one region underwent sequencing.

About this clone: Antigen unknown.

The chain has TRBV5-1 and TRBJ1-1; 8 bases align to TRBD1. The material was lymph node tissue, obtained before any cancer treatment. This sequence was found in a female donor aged 60 or older with stage I lung adenocarcinoma. The DNA for the CDR3 is TGCGCCAGCACACCGGGACAGGTTAACACTGAAGCTTTCTTT. Translation: CASTPGQVNTEAFF.